The 9 T cell receptor beta chains reported below all come from one sample, sequenced in a study of T cell responses to AZD1222 COVID-19 vaccine. Some clones are missing from TCRdb's copy, which holds only in-frame ones; the method was immunoSEQ multiplex PCR. The sample shows some 110,000 clones, over 90% of them seen only once. The sample in question was peripheral blood, obtained on day 0 of AZD1222 vaccination. Every receptor here comes from an adult in good health.

This chain uses TRBV19 with TRBJ2-3; TRBD1 agrees at 11 bases. Germline V CDR1 and CDR2: LNHDA, SQIVND (reference sequence). The CDR3 sequence is 17 residues long. Trimming at V came to 6 bases and at J to 2 bases, leaving 10 bases not matched to a gene. CDR3 sequence: CASSPLLDRGPTDTQYF. CDR3 DNA: TGTGCCAGTAGCCCCCTCCTGGACAGGGGGCCCACAGATACGCAGTATTTT.

The V call is TRBV6-5, the J call TRBJ2-7, with 12 positions matching TRBD2. The germline V gene has CDR1 MNHEY and CDR2 SVGAGI. V lost 5 bases and J lost 2; bases outside the gene matches: 1. The CDR3 spans 14 residues. The CDR3 DNA is TGTGCCAGCAGTCTAGCGGGAGGGCCCTACGAGCAGTACTTC. This encodes CASSLAGGPYEQYF.

Here the CDR3 DNA reads TGTGCCAGCAGCCCGGGACGACCGCCCTCCAGGTTGACCCAGTACTTC. Protein product: CASSPGRPPSRLTQYF. The chain carries TRBV2 and TRBJ2-5; either TRBD1 or TRBD2 may supply D (5 bases each). CDR3 size: 16 residues. CDR1 and CDR2 from the germline V gene are SNHLY and FYNNEI. Trimming removed 6 bases from V and 7 bases from J, with 24 bases in between.

The chain links TRBV28 to TRBJ2-1; either TRBD1 or TRBD2 may fit D (9 bases each). The germline V and J ends were trimmed by 4 bases and 7 bases, with 20 bases remaining between them. The CDR3 is 16 amino acids. Germline CDR1 is MDHEN and CDR2 is SYDVKM. DNA of the CDR3: TGTGCCAGCAGTTCACAGGACAGGGGACTAGCAAATGAGCAGTTCTTC. This sequence encodes CASSSQDRGLANEQFF.

Notes on this clone: Other DNA sequences from this sample encode an identical CDR3 as well. The chain joins TRBV19 to TRBJ2-7; possible D gene TRBD1, 7 bases. Trimming left V 3 bases short and J 2 bases short, with 11 bases between. There are 14 residues in the CDR3. Germline CDR1 LNHDA, CDR2 SQIVND (reference sequence). CDR3: CASSIGGGAYEQYF. The CDR3, as DNA: TGTGCCAGTAGTATTGGAGGGGGCGCCTACGAGCAGTACTTC.

This clone was seen a few times. A junction end diverges from the germline sequence, so it may reflect a read error. Written as DNA, the CDR3 is TGTGCCAGCAGCTCGGGACAGTCCAATGAGCCCCAGCATTTT. It yields the protein CASSSGQSNEPQHF. This chain links TRBV7-9 with TRBJ1-5, with 7 positions matching TRBD1. Germline values: CDR1 SEHNR, CDR2 FQNEAQ (reference sequence). CDR3 length: 14 residues.

V usage is TRBV28 and J usage is TRBJ2-7; D call uncertain. This CDR3 comprises 11 residues. With 6 bases removed from V and 4 bases from J, the gap between germline ends came to 7 bases. The germline gives CDR1 MDHEN, CDR2 SYDVKM. CDR3 DNA sequence: TGTGCCAGCAGCTACAGATACGAGCAGTACTTC. Protein product: CASSYRYEQYF.

The chain uses TRBV7-9 and TRBJ2-2; 11 bases map to TRBD2. Germline trimming cut 6 bases from V and 5 bases from J; bases unmatched to any gene: 14. There are 18 residues in the CDR3. CDR1 is SEHNR and CDR2 is FQNEAQ in the germline V gene (reference sequence). The CDR3 coding sequence is TGTGCCAGCAGTCTCGGACTAGCGGGTTTTGGGGGAACCGGGGAGCTGTTTTTT. Translation: CASSLGLAGFGGTGELFF. Filled out from reference TRBV7-9 and TRBJ2-2, the complete variable domain reads DTGVSQNPRHKITKRGQNVTFRCDPISEHNRLYWYRQTLGQGPEFLTYFQNEAQLEKSRLLSDRFSAERPKGSFSTLEIQRTEQGDSAMYLCASSLGLAGFGGTGELFFGEGSRLTVL.

The chain is built from TRBV19 and TRBJ2-5; tentatively, D is TRBD2 (7 bases). Trimming shortened V by 1 base and J by 2 bases, and 11 bases separated the two germline ends. The CDR3 is 15 amino acids. The germline CDR1 and CDR2 sequences are LNHDA and SQIVND (reference sequence). The CDR3 spells CASSIGGGTQETQYF. CDR3 DNA: TGTGCCAGTAGTATAGGGGGGGGCACACAAGAGACCCAGTACTTC. The variable domain in full, completed from reference TRBV19 and TRBJ2-5, reads DGGITQSPKYLFRKEGQNVTLSCEQNLNHDAMYWYRQDPGQGLRLIYYSQIVNDFQKGDIAEGYSVSREKKESFPLTVTSAQKNPTAFYLCASSIGGGTQETQYFGPGTRLLVL.